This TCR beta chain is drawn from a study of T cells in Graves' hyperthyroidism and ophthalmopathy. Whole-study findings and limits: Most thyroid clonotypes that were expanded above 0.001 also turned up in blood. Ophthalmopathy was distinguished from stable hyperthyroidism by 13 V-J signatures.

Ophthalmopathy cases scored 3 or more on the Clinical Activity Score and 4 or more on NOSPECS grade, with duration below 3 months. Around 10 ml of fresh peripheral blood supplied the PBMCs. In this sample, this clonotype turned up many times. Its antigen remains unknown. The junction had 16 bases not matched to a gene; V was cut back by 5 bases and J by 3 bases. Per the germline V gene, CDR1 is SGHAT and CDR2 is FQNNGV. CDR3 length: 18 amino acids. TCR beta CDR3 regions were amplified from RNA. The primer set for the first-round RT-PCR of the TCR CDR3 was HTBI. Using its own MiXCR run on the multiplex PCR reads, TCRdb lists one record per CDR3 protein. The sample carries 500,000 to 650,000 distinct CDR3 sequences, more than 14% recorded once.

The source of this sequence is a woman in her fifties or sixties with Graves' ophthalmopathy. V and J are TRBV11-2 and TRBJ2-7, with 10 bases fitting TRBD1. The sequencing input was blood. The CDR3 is CASSLITRRTGGYYEQYF. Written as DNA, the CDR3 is TGTGCCAGCAGCCTCATAACTAGGAGGACAGGGGGTTACTACGAGCAGTACTTC.